These 24 T cell receptor beta chains originate from one sample sequenced in a study of sequential checkpoint blockade in melanoma. The treatment denotes: randomized to nivolumab then ipilimumab (arm A) or the reverse (arm B). The repertoire was sequenced with immunoSEQ multiplex PCR; TCRdb's copy has only in-frame clones and lacks some. The sample lists thousands of clones; about 45% were seen once. The input for sequencing was CD8+ T cells sorted from blood (inferred from file names), taken from a patient given nivolumab and ipilimumab in sequence. Receptor source: a human donor with melanoma.

This clone rates as medium-sized (0.01 to 0.1%). This sequence joins TRBV4-3 and TRBJ2-2, with no clear D. The length of the CDR3 is 14 residues. V shed 1 base and J shed 0 bases, with 3 bases lying between them. Germline CDR1 and CDR2: LGHNA and YSLEER. The CDR3 nucleotides are TGCGCCAGCAGCCAAGGCGCGAACACCGGGGAGCTGTTTTTT. This codes for CASSQGANTGELFF.

This chain links TRBV4-3 with TRBJ2-7; TRBD2 matches at 8 bases. V lost 0 bases to trimming and J lost 3 bases; unmatched junction nucleotides: 7. The CDR3 runs to 16 residues. Germline-derived CDR1 and CDR2 are LGHNA and YSLEER. The CDR3 nucleotides are TGCGCCAGCAGCCAAGATCTCGGGCTAGCGGGCTACGAGCAGTACTTC. Translated, it gives CASSQDLGLAGYEQYF.

Sample share makes this clone medium-sized. The chain links TRBV27 to TRBJ2-7; D may be TRBD2 (6 bases). With 5 bases removed from V and 2 bases from J, the gap between germline ends came to 13 bases. CDR1 and CDR2 (germline): MNHEY, SMNVEV (reference sequence). CDR3 length: 14 amino acids. The CDR3 sequence is CASSLGPGAYEQYF. The CDR3 bases are TGTGCCAGCAGTCTCGGCCCGGGAGCCTACGAGCAGTACTTC.

This clone was seen only a few times. V gene TRBV4-2 combines with J gene TRBJ2-7; D uncertain. V lost 1 base to trimming and J lost 6 bases, with 10 bases between them. There are 13 residues in the CDR3. Per germline, CDR1 LGHNA and CDR2 YNFKEQ. The CDR3 DNA is TGTGCCAGCAGCCAAGCGAGAGGCCGCGAGCAGTACTTC. This sequence encodes CASSQARGREQYF.

The chain recombines TRBV28 with TRBJ2-7, with D tentatively TRBD1 (6 bases). Per the germline V gene, CDR1 is MDHEN and CDR2 is SYDVKM. The CDR3 is made up of 14 amino acids. Trimming removed 4 bases from V and 0 bases from J, with 10 bases in between. The CDR3 sequence: CASSSDSLSYEQYF. DNA of the CDR3: TGTGCCAGCAGTTCGGACAGCCTCTCCTACGAGCAGTACTTC.

This clone was picked up a small number of times. This chain joins TRBV27 and TRBJ2-2, with a weak D call TRBD2 (5 bases). The CDR3 totals 13 residues. V lost 6 bases and J lost 8, with 13 bases in between. Germline lookup yields CDR1 MNHEY and CDR2 SMNVEV (reference sequence). The DNA of the CDR3 is TGTGCCAGCAGACCCCTGTTAGCGGGGGAGCTGTTTTTT. Translated: CASRPLLAGELFF.

This clone counts as large. The chain has TRBV6-6 and TRBJ2-1, with TRBD2 identical over 7 bases. The junction had 5 bases not matched to a gene; V was cut back by 2 bases and J by 4 bases. This CDR3 contains 15 residues. Looked up from germline, CDR1 is MNHNY and CDR2 is SVGAGI (reference sequence). CDR3 in amino acids: CASSYNSGSYNEQFF. The CDR3 nucleotides read TGTGCCAGCAGTTACAATAGCGGGTCTTACAATGAGCAGTTCTTC.

The rearrangement joins TRBV7-3 to TRBJ2-1; the match to TRBD2 covers 9 bases. V was clipped by 9 bases and J by 7 bases; unmatched bases: 7. The CDR3 consists of 13 residues. Germline-derived CDR1 and CDR2 are SGHTA and FQGTGA. CDR3 DNA: TGTGCCAGTGGGACAAGCGGGGGGAATGAGCAGTTCTTC. Amino acid sequence: CASGTSGGNEQFF. The variable domain in full, with the rest retrieved from reference TRBV7-3 and TRBJ2-1, is GAGVSQTPSNKVTEKGKYVELRCDPISGHTALYWYRQSLGQGPEFLIYFQGTGAADDSGLPNDRFFAVRPEGSVSTLKIQRTERGDSAVYLCASGTSGGNEQFFGPGTRLTVL.

This clone has more than one count but fewer than ten. The J gene is TRBJ1-2, the V gene TRBV28, with 7 bases fitting TRBD1. Per the germline V gene, CDR1 is MDHEN and CDR2 is SYDVKM. V lost 6 bases, J lost 6 bases, and 7 bases stayed unmatched. CDR3 length equals 13 residues. CDR3 in amino acids: CASRPTTGDGYTF. The CDR3 coding sequence is TGTGCCAGCAGACCTACCACAGGGGATGGCTACACCTTC.

The J gene is TRBJ1-1, the V gene TRBV25-1, with D maybe TRBD1 (6 bases). The germline V and J ends were trimmed by 2 bases and 11 bases, with 15 bases remaining between them. This CDR3 comprises 13 residues. In germline, CDR1 is MGHDK, CDR2 SYGVNS. CDR3 bases: TGTGCCAGCAGTGAAAGGGGGGGGTGGTGGGCTTTCTTT. Translation: CASSERGGWWAFF.

V gene TRBV5-6 combines with J gene TRBJ2-7, with a possible D match to TRBD1 (5 bases). The CDR3 loop spans 14 amino acids. CDR1 SGHDT and CDR2 YYEEEE come from the germline V gene. The V end was cut by 2 bases, the J end by 11 bases, with 20 bases between. CDR3 sequence reads: CASSLAPSVGREYF. Here the CDR3 DNA reads TGTGCCAGCAGCTTAGCCCCCTCGGTGGGCAGGGAGTACTTC.

This clone is medium-sized by share. The chain recombines TRBV28 with TRBJ2-7; 8 nucleotides match TRBD2. The CDR3 has 12 amino acids. Germline CDR1 is MDHEN and CDR2 is SYDVKM. V gave up 6 bases and J gave up 6 bases; unmatched junction bases: 4. The CDR3 protein is CASRSSGPEQYF. DNA of the CDR3: TGTGCCAGCAGATCTAGCGGGCCCGAGCAGTACTTC. The variable domain in full, completed from reference TRBV28 and TRBJ2-7, reads DVKVTQSSRYLVKRTGEKVFLECVQDMDHENMFWYRQDPGLGLRLIYFSYDVKMKEKGDIPEGYSVSREKKERFSLILESASTNQTSMYLCASRSSGPEQYFGPGTRLTVT.

This clone rates as medium-sized. The CDR3 DNA reads as TGTGCCAGCAGCCAAGGAGGGAGGGGCACTGAAGCTTTCTTT. This sequence encodes CASSQGGRGTEAFF. The V gene is TRBV14, the J gene TRBJ1-1; D might be TRBD1 (5 bases). The V end lost 1 base, the J end lost 4 bases, and 10 bases lay between the germline ends. The CDR3 totals 14 residues. Germline V gene lookup returns CDR1 SGHDN and CDR2 FVKESK.

V usage is TRBV9 and J usage is TRBJ2-1; TRBD2 matches 8 bases. CDR1 and CDR2 (germline): SGDLS, YYNGEE. V was pared by 2 bases and J by 6 bases, with 10 bases of the junction left unmatched. The CDR3 totals 16 residues. This chain's CDR3 is CASSVTAGAGLNEQFF. The CDR3 nucleotides read TGTGCCAGCAGCGTCACAGCGGGAGCGGGGCTCAATGAGCAGTTCTTC.

J is TRBJ1-6 and V is TRBV9; TRBD1 is a possible D gene (5 bases). Germline assignment: CDR1 SGDLS and CDR2 YYNGEE. CDR3 length equals 16 residues. The ends were cut back, 3 bases at V and 8 bases at J, with 18 bases in the middle. CDR3 sequence (DNA): TGTGCCAGCAGCGCAAACCCACGGGGAGGGGATTCACCCCTCCACTTT. Its protein is CASSANPRGGDSPLHF.

V is TRBV4-3 and J is TRBJ2-1, with 10 bases matching TRBD2. The CDR3 has 16 residues. Germline V gives CDR1 LGHNA, CDR2 YSLEER. The trim removed 1 base at V and 10 bases at J, leaving 10 bases unmatched. The CDR3 coding sequence is TGCGCCAGCAGCCAAGGGAGCGGGGGGGCCGTCCGAGAGCAGTTCTTC. Its translation: CASSQGSGGAVREQFF.

The V gene is TRBV19, the J gene TRBJ2-7; 9 nucleotides line up with TRBD1. The CDR3 is made up of 14 amino acids. The V and J ends lost 10 bases and 4 bases, in that order; junction bases with no gene match: 11. Germline V gene sequence: CDR1 LNHDA, CDR2 SQIVND (reference sequence). The CDR3 loop is CATTPGTGRYEQYF. The CDR3 DNA sequence: TGTGCCACCACCCCCGGGACAGGGAGATACGAGCAGTACTTC.

The sample holds a few counts of this clone. V gene TRBV9 combines with J gene TRBJ2-2; the match to TRBD2 covers 15 bases. The germline V gene encodes CDR1 SGDLS and CDR2 YYNGEE. The V and J ends lost 4 bases and 1 base, in that order; junction bases with no gene match: 2. This CDR3 contains 17 residues. In DNA, the CDR3 is TGTGCCAGCAGCAAGGGACTAGCGGGGGGGAACACCGGGGAGCTGTTTTTT. It codes for CASSKGLAGGNTGELFF.

The CDR3 is CASSLGGTDGYTF. The DNA of the CDR3 is TGTGCCAGCAGCTTAGGGGGCACGGATGGCTACACCTTC. V is TRBV7-7 and J is TRBJ1-2; D is perhaps TRBD1 (5 bases). This CDR3 is built from 13 residues. Germline V gene sequence: CDR1 SSHAT, CDR2 FNYEAQ (reference sequence). Trimming took 1 base from V and 6 from J, leaving 9 bases between them.

The chain combines TRBV13 with TRBJ1-5; D might be TRBD1 (6 bases). Between the trimmed V and J ends, which lost 2 bases and 5 bases, there was a span of 10 bases. Germline CDR1 reads PRHDT; CDR2 reads FYEKMQ (reference sequence). CDR3 size: 14 residues. The CDR3 region has the DNA TGTGCCAGCAGCTTACCGGACAGAGATCAGCCCCAGCATTTT. As protein: CASSLPDRDQPQHF.

The V call is TRBV29-1, the J call TRBJ1-2, with D maybe TRBD1 (6 bases). The CDR3 contains 13 residues. Deletions cut 2 bases from V and 4 bases from J, with 11 bases between. Germline V gene data show CDR1 as SQVTM and CDR2 as ANQGSEA. CDR3 region: CSVESGDIYGYTF. The CDR3 nucleotides read TGCAGCGTTGAATCAGGGGACATCTATGGCTACACCTTC. Supplemented by reference TRBV29-1 and TRBJ1-2, the full variable domain reads SAVISQKPSRDICQRGTSLTIQCQVDSQVTMMFWYRQQPGQSLTLIATANQGSEATYESGFVIDKFPISRPNLTFSTLTVSNMSPEDSSIYLCSVESGDIYGYTFGSGTRLTVV.

This clone was detected a few times. This sample includes further DNA sequences coding for the same CDR3. This sequence joins TRBV4-3 and TRBJ1-1; D may be TRBD1 (5 bases). Germline CDR1 LGHNA, CDR2 YSLEER. V shed 0 bases and J shed 1 base, with 9 bases lying between them. This CDR3 contains 15 residues. The DNA for the CDR3 is TGCGCCAGCAGCCAAGATTCGGGGGGGAACACTGAAGCTTTCTTT. The encoded protein is CASSQDSGGNTEAFF.

V and J are TRBV7-2 and TRBJ2-7; D is unresolved. CDR1 and CDR2 from the germline V gene are SGHTA and FQGNSA. V lost 3 bases and J 3 bases, leaving 6 bases between the germline ends. This CDR3 has 12 amino acids. The CDR3 nucleotides are TGTGCCAGCAGCTTTCAGTACTACGAGCAGTACTTC. As protein: CASSFQYYEQYF.

The rearrangement uses TRBV4-1 and TRBJ1-5; perhaps TRBD1 as D (6 bases). Germline assignment: CDR1 MGHRA and CDR2 YSYEKL. The CDR3 has 15 amino acids. V was pared by 1 base and J by 7 bases, with 14 bases between. The CDR3 here is CASSQVQSRGQPQHF. The CDR3 DNA follows: TGCGCCAGCAGCCAAGTTCAATCCAGGGGCCAGCCCCAGCATTTT.